This TCR beta chain was identified in a study of cytomegalovirus exposure and HLA in healthy donors. General study points: The study found most TCR sequences rare, yet found some public TCRs in many donors. Cytomegalovirus-associated status was assigned to about 170 TCR beta chains. There was a cluster of highly shared sequence variants that was likely a sequencing artifact.

This clone showed up just a few times. Its specificity is not known. The study ran its PCR with 60 Vbeta and 13 Jbeta primers. Assay: immunoSEQ multiplex PCR; the TCRdb copy retains only in-frame clones and omits some. Of about 120,000 clones in the sample, 83% were seen once. This CDR3 is 15 amino acids long. Between the trimmed V and J ends, which lost 2 bases and 0 bases, there was a span of 5 bases. Germline V CDR1 and CDR2: ENHRY, SYGVKD. Material for sequencing was PBMCs. This clonotype was obtained from a man aged 18 to 29 in good health and CMV-seropositive. V gene TRBV10-3 combines with J gene TRBJ2-6; D gene unclear. As DNA, the CDR3 is TGTGCCATCAGTGAGCCGGGCTCTGGGGCCAACGTCCTGACTTTC. As protein: CAISEPGSGANVLTF.